The next 31 T cell receptor beta chains were all read from a single sample in a study of prognosis after radiotherapy for stage I lung cancer. Two-round multiplex PCR, the amplification method, yielded TCR beta CDR3 from genomic DNA. Every TRBV and TRBJ gene had its own specific primer in first-round PCR. TCRdb reprocessed the multiplex PCR reads via MiXCR and lists one record per CDR3 protein. The sample has over 15,000 distinct CDR3 sequences; less than 70% are singletons. The sample was PBMCs, taken before or after stereotactic body radiation therapy (not recorded which). These receptors originate from a donor aged 50 or older with non-small cell lung cancer.

This clonotype was seen many times. The chain employs TRBV19 and TRBJ2-3; perhaps TRBD1 as D (6 bases). Trimming took 3 bases from V and 2 from J, leaving 6 bases between them. CDR3 length equals 13 residues. CDR1 is LNHDA and CDR2 is SQIVND in the germline V gene (reference sequence). The CDR3, as DNA: TGTGCCAGTAGTATGGGGGCCACAGATACGCAGTATTTT. Translation gives CASSMGATDTQYF.

Turning to this clonotype: Mismatch with germline at one junction end may stem from a read error. This rearrangement joins TRBV11-2 to TRBJ2-1; perhaps TRBD2 as D (5 bases). The CDR3 is 14 residues long. Germline CDR1 and CDR2: SGHAT and FQNNGV. The CDR3 loop is CTSSDTPGNNEQFF. The CDR3 nucleotides read TGTACCAGCAGCGATACCCCCGGGAACAATGAGCAGTTCTTC.

This clonotype was counted many times. The chain recombines TRBV15 with TRBJ2-1; 9 bases fit TRBD2. Germline values: CDR1 LNHNV, CDR2 YYDKDF (reference sequence). The CDR3 runs to 16 residues. J gave up 3 bases and V 0 bases, and 3 bases lay outside the gene matches. Here the CDR3 DNA reads TGTGCCACCAGCAGAGATAAACTAGCGGGCTACAATGAGCAGTTCTTC. Translated, it gives CATSRDKLAGYNEQFF. The full variable domain, in which reference TRBV15 and TRBJ2-1 provide the parts outside the CDR3, is DAMVIQNPRYQVTQFGKPVTLSCSQTLNHNVMYWYQQKSSQAPKLLFHYYDKDFNNEADTPDNFQSRRPNTSFCFLDIRSPGLGDTAMYLCATSRDKLAGYNEQFFGPGTRLTVL.

As to this clonotype: A much larger clone is a single base away; this may be a read error. The V and J genes are TRBV5-1 and TRBJ2-5; TRBD2 agrees at 8 bases. Germline V gene lookup returns CDR1 SGHRS and CDR2 YFSETQ. There are 16 residues in the CDR3. Here the CDR3 reads CASSLLGSGAQETQCF. For the CDR3, the DNA is TGCGCCAGCAGCTTGCTTGGTAGCGGGGCGCAAGAGACCCAGTGCTTC.

This clonotype has a single count. A far larger clone is one nucleotide away, so this likely arose from a read error. CDR3 protein: CASITGTGGNEQYF. In DNA form, the CDR3 reads TGTGCCAGCATAACCGGGACAGGGGGTAATGAGCAGTACTTC. The chain recombines TRBV6-9 with TRBJ2-7; 11 bases map to TRBD1. The J segment lost 7 bases and the V segment lost 7 bases, leaving 9 bases of the junction unmatched. The CDR3 covers 14 residues. Germline CDR1 and CDR2: MNHGY and SVAAGI.

The J gene is TRBJ2-1, the V gene TRBV11-2; TRBD2 agrees at 8 bases. The CDR3 contains 15 residues. V lost 1 base, J lost 3 bases, and 2 bases stayed unmatched. Germline-derived CDR1 and CDR2 are SGHAT and FQNNGV. CDR3 in DNA: TGTGCCAGCAGCTTAGTAGCGGGACGCTACAATGAGCAGTTCTTC. Protein sequence: CASSLVAGRYNEQFF.

There are many counts of this clonotype. The chain combines TRBV4-1 with TRBJ1-1; unclear D gene. Trimming cost V 1 base and J 0 bases, with 9 bases left between them. Germline CDR1 reads MGHRA; CDR2 reads YSYEKL. The CDR3 totals 15 residues. In nucleotides, the CDR3 is TGCGCCAGCAGCCAAGTCCACCCCATGAACACTGAAGCTTTCTTT. Its protein is CASSQVHPMNTEAFF.

The CDR3 DNA reads TGTGCCAGCAACCCGGACAGGTTAAAGTCCGGGGAGCTGTTTTTT. This codes for CASNPDRLKSGELFF. The chain is built from TRBV28 and TRBJ2-2; 7 positions agree with TRBD1. V lost 7 bases, J lost 6 bases, and 11 bases stayed unmatched. The germline CDR1 and CDR2 sequences are MDHEN and SYDVKM. The CDR3 is made up of 15 amino acids.

As to this clonotype: Just one base apart from a much larger clone, this may be a read error. The chain carries TRBV29-1 and TRBJ2-5, with D possibly being TRBD2 (6 bases). CDR3 length equals 15 residues. Germline-derived CDR1 and CDR2 are SQVTM and ANQGSEA. Here the CDR3 reads CSVEDGRGRQGTQYF. Here the CDR3 DNA reads TGCAGCGTTGAAGATGGGCGGGGCCGGCAAGGGACCCAGTACTTC.

The chain is built from TRBV11-3 and TRBJ2-7; 15 bases map to TRBD2. The germline V gene encodes CDR1 SGHNT and CDR2 YENEEA. The CDR3 has 17 amino acids. Trimming at V came to 3 bases and at J to 5 bases, leaving 8 bases not matched to a gene. CDR3: CASSFRTSGRAGNEQYF. For the CDR3, the DNA is TGTGCCAGCAGCTTCAGGACTAGCGGGAGGGCCGGGAACGAGCAGTACTTC.

As concerns this clonotype: The junction differs from germline at one of its ends, possibly a read error. The chain has TRBV6-1 and TRBJ1-3, with no clear D. CDR3 length: 14 amino acids. From germline, CDR1 is MNHNS and CDR2 SASEGT. CDR3 coding DNA: TGTGCCAGCATTCTGGGCACCCCTGGTAACACCATATATTTT. Protein sequence: CASILGTPGNTIYF.

V is TRBV4-1 and J is TRBJ1-2; D not resolved. This CDR3 contains 15 residues. Germline-derived CDR1 and CDR2 are MGHRA and YSYEKL. V was cut by 0 bases and J by 4 bases, with 12 bases left in between. The CDR3 bases are TGCGCCAGCAGCCAAGAACCCCAGGCCCGCTATGGCTACACCTTC. This encodes CASSQEPQARYGYTF.

About this clonotype itself: Relative to the germline gene, one junction end is altered; a read error may explain this. The V call is TRBV7-9, the J call TRBJ1-2; D unresolved. The V gene's germline CDR1 is SEHNR and CDR2 FQNEAQ (reference sequence). The CDR3 consists of 14 residues. CDR3 residues: CASILSGDRLCYTF. The DNA of the CDR3 is TGTGCCAGCATCTTATCCGGCGACCGGTTGTGCTACACCTTC.

This clonotype has a count of ten or more. This may be a read error, as it is one base from a much larger clone. No conserved phenylalanine or tryptophan is present at the end of the CDR3, so a read error is the likely explanation. The V call is TRBV2, the J call TRBJ2-1; D might be TRBD2 (7 bases). The CDR3 has 14 amino acids. Germline V gives CDR1 SNHLY, CDR2 FYNNEI. V gave up 6 bases and J gave up 3 bases, with 12 bases separating them. The CDR3 nucleotides are TGTGCCAGCAGAGGGGGGGCGGGCTACAATGAGCAGTTCCTC. Translation gives CASRGGAGYNEQFL.

The V call is TRBV25-1, the J call TRBJ1-2; D is perhaps TRBD1 (5 bases). Trimming took 4 bases from V and 7 from J, leaving 13 bases between them. The CDR3 sequence is 13 residues long. CDR1 and CDR2 (germline): MGHDK, SYGVNS. The DNA of the CDR3 is TGTGCCAGCAGTGCGGGGACCCTAGGTGGCTACACCTTC. It encodes CASSAGTLGGYTF.

The V call is TRBV6-1, the J call TRBJ2-1, with D perhaps TRBD2 (6 bases). Germline loops: CDR1 MNHNS, CDR2 SASEGT. This CDR3 has 13 residues. V was clipped by 10 bases and J by 4 bases, with 14 bases between them. The CDR3 DNA follows: TGTGCCACCGGGACTGCATCTTACAATGAGCAGTTCTTC. Its protein is CATGTASYNEQFF.

As to this clonotype: A single base separates this from a much larger clone, so it may be a read error. This chain links TRBV29-1 with TRBJ2-1, with D perhaps matching TRBD1 (5 bases). This CDR3 spans 15 amino acids. Germline CDR1 and CDR2: SQVTM and ANQGSEA. The V and J ends lost 3 bases and 2 bases respectively, with 14 bases between them. CDR3 in DNA: TGCAGCGTTGATCACCCCGTGGGGCCCTACAATGAGCAGTTCTTC. This codes for CSVDHPVGPYNEQFF.

In its sample, this clonotype is medium-sized. The V call is TRBV5-8, the J call TRBJ2-2, with D tentatively TRBD1 or TRBD2 (6 bases each). The germline CDR1 and CDR2 sequences are SGHTS and YDEGEE. V lost 0 bases and J lost 5, with 17 bases in between. The CDR3 has 17 residues. DNA of the CDR3: TGTGCCAGCAGCTTGGAGGGGGGACAAACGAGAACCGGGGAGCTGTTTTTT. Amino acid sequence: CASSLEGGQTRTGELFF. Full variable domain (missing parts from reference TRBV5-8 and TRBJ2-2): EAGVTQSPTHLIKTRGQQATLRCSPISGHTSVYWYQQALGLGLQFLLWYDEGEERNRGNFPPRFSGRQFPNYSSELNVNALELEDSALYLCASSLEGGQTRTGELFFGEGSRLTVL.

The rearrangement links TRBV7-2 to TRBJ1-2; 8 bases are shared with TRBD1. V was clipped by 3 bases and J by 7 bases; unmatched bases: 10. The CDR3 has 15 residues. Germline CDR1 SGHTA, CDR2 FQGNSA. In nucleotides, the CDR3 is TGTGCCAGCAGCTTTAACGGCAGGGGGCGGGGTGGCTACACCTTC. Translated: CASSFNGRGRGGYTF.

V and J are TRBV11-3 and TRBJ2-7; 7 nucleotides line up with TRBD2. Unmatched junction bases numbered 10, after V lost 1 base and J lost 4 bases. In germline, CDR1 is SGHNT, CDR2 YENEEA. There are 16 residues in the CDR3. CDR3 bases: TGTGCCAGCAGCTTAGCTATTGGGGACTACTTTTACGAGCAGTACTTC. This translates into CASSLAIGDYFYEQYF.

The rearrangement joins TRBV12-3 or TRBV12-4 to TRBJ2-1, with 9 bases aligning to TRBD2. J was trimmed by 6 bases and V by 8 bases; bases with no gene match: 2. This CDR3 is 12 amino acids long. For the CDR3, the DNA is TGTGCCAGCCTGGGACTAGCCAATGAGCAGTTCTTC. Its protein product is CASLGLANEQFF.

Sample share makes this clonotype medium-sized. The rearrangement joins TRBV20-1 to TRBJ1-6, with D maybe TRBD1 (6 bases). Trimming cost V 3 bases and J 7 bases, with 16 bases left between them. The germline CDR1 and CDR2 sequences are DFQATT and SNEGSKA (reference sequence). The CDR3 extends over 15 amino acids. CDR3 residues: CSASSGAGSNSPLHF. The DNA of the CDR3 is TGCAGTGCTAGTTCGGGGGCCGGTAGCAATTCACCCCTCCACTTT.

The rearrangement links TRBV7-9 to TRBJ2-7; D assignment may be TRBD1 or TRBD2 (5 bases each). Germline CDR1 SEHNR, CDR2 FQNEAQ (reference sequence). This CDR3 region has 12 residues. V shed 5 bases and J shed 7 bases, with 12 bases lying between them. CDR3 in amino acids: CASSAGTREQYF. The CDR3 DNA reads as TGTGCCAGCAGCGCCGGGACGAGGGAGCAGTACTTC.

This clonotype was observed many times. The chain couples TRBV2 to TRBJ1-5; a weak D match, TRBD1 (5 bases). The CDR3 covers 14 residues. The germline V gene has CDR1 SNHLY and CDR2 FYNNEI. Trimming removed 6 bases from V and 5 bases from J, with 14 bases in between. CDR3 region: CASSSQGTDQPQHF. The CDR3 DNA reads as TGTGCCAGCAGCTCTCAGGGAACGGATCAGCCCCAGCATTTT.

In this sample, this clonotype turned up a few times. V usage is TRBV24-1 and J usage is TRBJ2-2, with D uncertain. V lost 4 bases to trimming and J lost 3 bases, with 8 bases between them. The CDR3 runs to 14 residues. The germline V gene encodes CDR1 KGHDR and CDR2 SFDVKD. The CDR3 DNA sequence: TGTGCCACCAGTGACCCCGTGGACACCGGGGAGCTGTTTTTT. The encoded protein is CATSDPVDTGELFF.

Of note for this clonotype: A much larger clone sits a single nucleotide away, making a read error possible. The chain uses TRBV5-6 and TRBJ1-5; D not certain. Germline CDR1 SGHDT, CDR2 YYEEEE. The CDR3 sequence is 15 residues long. Trimming shortened V by 2 bases and J by 3 bases, and 12 bases separated the two germline ends. This CDR3 reads CASSLSGFANQPQHF. CDR3 DNA: TGTGCCAGCAGCTTATCAGGATTCGCCAATCAGCCCCAGCATTTT.

This clonotype is termed medium-sized (0.01 to 0.1%). The V gene is TRBV20-1, the J gene TRBJ2-3; the match to TRBD2 covers 9 bases. With V trimmed by 6 bases and J by 4 bases, 8 bases remained unmatched. Looked up from germline, CDR1 is DFQATT and CDR2 is SNEGSKA (reference sequence). The CDR3 is 14 residues long. This CDR3 is CSAPTSGSSDTQYF. DNA for the CDR3: TGCAGTGCCCCGACTAGCGGTAGCTCAGATACGCAGTATTTT.

On this clonotype itself: The junction differs from germline at one of its ends, possibly a read error. The chain has TRBV5-1 and TRBJ2-1; D ambiguous. The germline V gene encodes CDR1 SGHRS and CDR2 YFSETQ. The CDR3 sequence is 13 residues long. The CDR3 reads CASSPNIDNEQFF. CDR3 DNA sequence: TGTGCCAGCAGCCCAAATATAGACAATGAGCAGTTCTTC.

This clonotype was recorded once. The chain uses TRBV6-1 and TRBJ1-2; 9 bases line up with TRBD1. The germline gives CDR1 MNHNS, CDR2 SASEGT. This CDR3 is built from 15 residues. With V trimmed by 5 bases and J by 5 bases, 9 bases remained unmatched. CDR3 nucleotides: TGTGCCAGCAGTCCGCCGTACAGGGGGCCTTATGGCTACACCTTC. Translated: CASSPPYRGPYGYTF.

The chain employs TRBV20-1 and TRBJ1-5, with D perhaps TRBD1 (6 bases). V was clipped by 0 bases and J by 7 bases, with 16 bases between them. This CDR3 comprises 15 residues. Germline CDR1 is DFQATT and CDR2 is SNEGSKA (reference sequence). The CDR3 protein is CSARDLEEQGQPQHF. CDR3 coding DNA: TGCAGTGCTAGAGATCTGGAGGAACAGGGACAGCCCCAGCATTTT.

The table lists this clonotype with many counts. This chain uses TRBV5-1 with TRBJ1-4; D call uncertain. V shed 2 bases and J shed 8 bases, with 19 bases lying between them. This CDR3 comprises 16 residues. Germline CDR1 is SGHRS and CDR2 is YFSETQ. The CDR3 reads CASSFGRRLGEEKLFF. The CDR3 region has the DNA TGCGCCAGCAGCTTTGGGAGGAGATTAGGAGAAGAAAAACTGTTTTTT.